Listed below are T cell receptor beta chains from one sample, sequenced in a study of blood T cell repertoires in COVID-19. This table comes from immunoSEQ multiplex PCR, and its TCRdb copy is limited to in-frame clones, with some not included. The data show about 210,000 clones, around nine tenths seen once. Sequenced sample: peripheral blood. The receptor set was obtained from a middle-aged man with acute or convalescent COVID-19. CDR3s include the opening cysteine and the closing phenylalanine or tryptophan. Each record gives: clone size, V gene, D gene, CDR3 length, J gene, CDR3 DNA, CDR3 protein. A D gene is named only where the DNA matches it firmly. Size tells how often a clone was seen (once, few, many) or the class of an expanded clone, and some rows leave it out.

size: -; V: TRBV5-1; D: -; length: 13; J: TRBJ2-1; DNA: TGCGCCAGCGGCCTCAGCTCCTACAATGAGCAGTTCTTC; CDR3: CASGLSSYNEQFF
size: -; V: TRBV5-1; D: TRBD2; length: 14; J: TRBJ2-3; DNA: TGCGCCAGCAGCTACGGCGGGGGTGGAGATACGCAGTATTTT; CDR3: CASSYGGGGDTQYF
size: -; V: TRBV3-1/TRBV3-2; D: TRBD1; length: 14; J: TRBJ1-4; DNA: TGTGCCAGCGGTACAGGGGCAACTAATGAAAAACTGTTTTTT; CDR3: CASGTGATNEKLFF
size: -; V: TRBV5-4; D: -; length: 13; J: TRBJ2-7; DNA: TGTGCCAGCAGCCTGTTCGCGTCCTACGAGCAGTACTTC; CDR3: CASSLFASYEQYF
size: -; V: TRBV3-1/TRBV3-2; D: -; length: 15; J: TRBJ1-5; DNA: TGTGCCAGCAGCGCGGGACTGACTCGGGGGCAGCCCCAGCATTTT; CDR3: CASSAGLTRGQPQHF
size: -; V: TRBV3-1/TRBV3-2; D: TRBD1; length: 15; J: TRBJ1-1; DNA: TGTGCCAGCAGCCAAGTGGGACAGCCGAACACTGAAGCTTTCTTT; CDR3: CASSQVGQPNTEAFF
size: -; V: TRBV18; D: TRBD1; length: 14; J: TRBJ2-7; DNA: TGTGCCAGCTCACCGCGACAGGGCCCCAACGAGCAGTACTTC; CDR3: CASSPRQGPNEQYF
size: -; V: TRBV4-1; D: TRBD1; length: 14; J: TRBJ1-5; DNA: TGCGCCAGCAGCCAGCTTACAGGGGCTCAGCCCCAGCATTTT; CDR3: CASSQLTGAQPQHF
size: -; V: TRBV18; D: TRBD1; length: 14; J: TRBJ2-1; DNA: TGTGCCAGCTCGTATGGGACAGGGGGCATTGAGCAGTTCTTC; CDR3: CASSYGTGGIEQFF
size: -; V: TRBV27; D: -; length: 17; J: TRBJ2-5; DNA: TGTGCCAGCAGTTTATTAGGAGGGGGCTCATTAGGAGAGACCCAGTACTTC; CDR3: CASSLLGGGSLGETQYF
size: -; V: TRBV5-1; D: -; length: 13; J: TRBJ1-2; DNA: TGCGCCAGCAGCGAGGGACAATCCTATGGCTACACCTTC; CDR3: CASSEGQSYGYTF
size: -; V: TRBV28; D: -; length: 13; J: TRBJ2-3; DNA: TGTGCCAGCAGCTCACGGTACAGAGATACGCAGTATTTT; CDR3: CASSSRYRDTQYF
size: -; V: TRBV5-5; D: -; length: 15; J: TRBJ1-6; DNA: TGTGCCAGCAGCTTGTCCCCAGGGGAGCAATCACCCCTCCACTTT; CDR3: CASSLSPGEQSPLHF
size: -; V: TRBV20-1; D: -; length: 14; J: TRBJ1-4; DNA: TGCAGTGCTAGTCCCACAGAGACGAATGAAAAACTGTTTTTT; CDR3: CSASPTETNEKLFF
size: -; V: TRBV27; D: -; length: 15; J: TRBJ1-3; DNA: TGTGCCAGCAGTCCCGGACAGAGCTCTGGAAACACCATATATTTT; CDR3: CASSPGQSSGNTIYF
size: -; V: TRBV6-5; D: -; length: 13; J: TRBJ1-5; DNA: TGTGCCAGCAGTTACTTACAGGGTCAGCCCCAGCATTTT; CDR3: CASSYLQGQPQHF
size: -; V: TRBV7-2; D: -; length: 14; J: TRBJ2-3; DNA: TGTGCCAGCAGCCCCCGTCCAGGGTCAGATACGCAGTATTTT; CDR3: CASSPRPGSDTQYF
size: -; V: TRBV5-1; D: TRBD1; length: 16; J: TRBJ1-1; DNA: TGCGCCAGCAGCTTGGCTGGACAGGGTTATTTCACTGAAGCTTTCTTT; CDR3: CASSLAGQGYFTEAFF
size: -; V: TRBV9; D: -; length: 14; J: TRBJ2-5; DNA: TGTGCCAGCAGCGTAGGTAGCTTTCAAGAGACCCAGTACTTC; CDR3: CASSVGSFQETQYF
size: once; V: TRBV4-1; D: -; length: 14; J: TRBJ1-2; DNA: TGCGCCAGCAGCCAAACCAGGACTTGGGGTGGCTACACCTTC; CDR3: CASSQTRTWGGYTF
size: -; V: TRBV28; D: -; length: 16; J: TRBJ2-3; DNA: TGTGCCAGCAGTCCTAAGGGGTTTTGGGCTGTAGATACGCAGTATTTT; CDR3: CASSPKGFWAVDTQYF
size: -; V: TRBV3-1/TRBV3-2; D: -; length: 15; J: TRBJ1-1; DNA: TGTGCCAGCAGCCCCGGACACACTGGTGGGACTGAAGCTTTCTTT; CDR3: CASSPGHTGGTEAFF
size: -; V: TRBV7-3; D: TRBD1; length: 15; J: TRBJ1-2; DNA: TGTGCCAGCAGCCCCGGGACAGGGCTCTTGGGGGGCTACACCTTC; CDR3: CASSPGTGLLGGYTF
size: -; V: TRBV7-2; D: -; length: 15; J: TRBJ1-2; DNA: TGTGCCAGCAGCTTAGCAGGGGTACTCCGGTATGGCTACACCTTC; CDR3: CASSLAGVLRYGYTF
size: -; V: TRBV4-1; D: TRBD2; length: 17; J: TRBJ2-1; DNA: TGCGCCAGCAGCGGACGGACTAGCGGGGGGGCATACAATGAGCAGTTCTTC; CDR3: CASSGRTSGGAYNEQFF
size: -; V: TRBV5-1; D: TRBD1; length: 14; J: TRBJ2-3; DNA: TGCGCCAGCAGCCGGGACAGGGGGTCAGATACGCAGTATTTT; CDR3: CASSRDRGSDTQYF
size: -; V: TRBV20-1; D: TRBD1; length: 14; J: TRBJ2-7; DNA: TGCAGTGCTAGTCGCCCGGGAAGGACAGGCGAGCAGTACTTC; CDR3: CSASRPGRTGEQYF
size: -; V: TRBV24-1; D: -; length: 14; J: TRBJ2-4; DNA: TGTGCCACCGTGGGGGCCCTAGCCAAAAACATTCAGTACTTC; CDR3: CATVGALAKNIQYF
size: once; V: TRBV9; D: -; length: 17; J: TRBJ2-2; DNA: TGTGCCAGCAGCACACATCCGAGCAGGGATAACACCGGGGAGCTGTTTTTT; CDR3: CASSTHPSRDNTGELFF
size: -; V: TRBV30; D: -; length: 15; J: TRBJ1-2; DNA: TGTGCCTGGAGTGTATTGGTAGGTGCGGTGGATGGCTACACCTTC; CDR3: CAWSVLVGAVDGYTF
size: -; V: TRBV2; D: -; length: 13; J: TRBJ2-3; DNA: TGTGCCAGCAGTAGGACAGTGTGGGATACGCAGTATTTT; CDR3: CASSRTVWDTQYF
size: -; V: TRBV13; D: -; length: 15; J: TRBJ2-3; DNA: TGTGCCAGCAGCTTAGGCGGACAGCCGGGAGATACGCAGTATTTT; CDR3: CASSLGGQPGDTQYF
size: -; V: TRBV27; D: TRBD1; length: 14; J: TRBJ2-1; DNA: TGTGCCAGCAGTCTACAGGGGACCTACAATGAGCAGTTCTTC; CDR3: CASSLQGTYNEQFF
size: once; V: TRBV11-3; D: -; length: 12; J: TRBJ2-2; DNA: TGTGCCAGCAGCACTTTAGAGGGGGAGCTGTTTTTT; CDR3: CASSTLEGELFF
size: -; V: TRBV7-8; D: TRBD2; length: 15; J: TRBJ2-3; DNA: TGTGCCATAAGACCCCTAGCGGCCCTCACAGATACGCAGTATTTT; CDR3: CAIRPLAALTDTQYF
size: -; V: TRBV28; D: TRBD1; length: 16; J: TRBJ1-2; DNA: TGTGCCAGCCACGGGACAGCCCCCGAGGCGTACTATGGCTACACCTTC; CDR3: CASHGTAPEAYYGYTF
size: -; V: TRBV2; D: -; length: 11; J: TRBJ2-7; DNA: TGTGCCGTAAACAGGGCATACGAGCAGTACTTC; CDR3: CAVNRAYEQYF
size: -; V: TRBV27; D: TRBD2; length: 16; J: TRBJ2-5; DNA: TGTGCCAGCAGTCATTACGGGACTAGGGGGCAAGAGACCCAGTACTTC; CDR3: CASSHYGTRGQETQYF
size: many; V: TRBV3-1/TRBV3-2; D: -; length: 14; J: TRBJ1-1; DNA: TGTGCCAGCAGCCCTCGGACACTGAACACTGAAGCTTTCTTT; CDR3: CASSPRTLNTEAFF
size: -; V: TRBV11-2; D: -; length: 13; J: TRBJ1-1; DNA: TGTGCCAGCAGCTCCGGACAGTCAGGCGAAGCTTTCTTT; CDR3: CASSSGQSGEAFF
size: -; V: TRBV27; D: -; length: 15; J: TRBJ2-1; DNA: TGTGCCAGCAGCAGAGGATCTGACTCCTACAATGAGCAGTTCTTC; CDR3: CASSRGSDSYNEQFF
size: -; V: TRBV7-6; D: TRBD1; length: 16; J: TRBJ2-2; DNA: TGTGCCAGCAGCCCCTGGACAGGGACGAACACCGGGGAGCTGTTTTTT; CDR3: CASSPWTGTNTGELFF
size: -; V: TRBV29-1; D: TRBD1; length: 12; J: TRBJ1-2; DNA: TGCAGCGCTGGACAGGGAGACTATGGCTACACCTTC; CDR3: CSAGQGDYGYTF
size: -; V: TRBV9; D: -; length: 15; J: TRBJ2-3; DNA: TGTGCCAGCAGCGTATATGAGAGGAGCACAGATACGCAGTATTTT; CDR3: CASSVYERSTDTQYF